Each of the 18 T cell receptor beta chains below was sequenced from the same sample in a study of human T cells and chemical hapten exposure. MiXCR, applied by TCRdb to the RACE reads, yields one record per CDR3 protein. The sample has 250,000 or so distinct CDR3 sequences, approximately 7.5% seen once. The time point denotes: pre-sensitization, week 0. Sample treatment: therapeutic diphenylcyclopropenone sensitization with weekly scalp DPC. This specimen was whole blood, taken in connection with sensitization to the hapten diphenylcyclopropenone (DPC). The receptors come from a man younger than 30 with alopecia areata. Some clones in this sample may be carry-over from other donors' samples.

This clonotype appeared many times. The chain has TRBV12-3 or TRBV12-4 and TRBJ2-7, with TRBD1 matching over 7 bases. The V and J ends lost 2 bases and 3 bases, in that order; junction bases with no gene match: 4. This CDR3 comprises 14 residues. Here the CDR3 reads CASSLRGQIYEQYV. In nucleotides, the CDR3 is TGTGCCAGCAGTTTACGGGGACAGATCTACGAGCAGTACGTC.

This clonotype was observed many times. The chain recombines TRBV10-3 with TRBJ1-6; 12 bases align to TRBD1. Germline lookup yields CDR1 ENHRY and CDR2 SYGVKD. Trimming at V came to 0 bases and at J to 9 bases, leaving 3 bases not matched to a gene. The CDR3 consists of 16 residues. CDR3 region: CAISESGTGGTSPLHF. CDR3 nucleotide sequence: TGTGCCATCAGTGAGTCGGGGACAGGGGGCACTTCACCCCTCCACTTT.

This clonotype was counted only a few times. The chain has TRBV4-2 and TRBJ1-6; D not resolved. Germline V gene sequence: CDR1 LGHNA, CDR2 YNFKEQ. The V end was cut by 2 bases, the J end by 9 bases, with 14 bases between. The CDR3 length is 15 residues. This CDR3 is CASSQRTEVGSPLHF. CDR3 nucleotides: TGTGCCAGCAGCCAACGAACGGAGGTTGGTTCACCCCTCCACTTT.

This clonotype came up many times. CDR3 sequence (DNA): TGTGCCAGCAGTTTTACGGAGTACACTGAAGCTTTCTTT. It translates to CASSFTEYTEAFF. The chain joins TRBV7-9 to TRBJ1-1; unclear D gene. CDR1 and CDR2 from the germline V gene are SEHNR and FQNEAQ (reference sequence). V was shortened by 6 bases and J by 3 bases, with 11 bases between the two germline ends. This CDR3 comprises 13 residues.

This clonotype was seen a handful of times. The chain is built from TRBV19 and TRBJ2-7; 7 positions agree with TRBD1. With V trimmed by 8 bases and J by 0 bases, 4 bases remained unmatched. Germline CDR1 reads LNHDA; CDR2 reads SQIVND (reference sequence). CDR3 length: 13 residues. The CDR3, as DNA: TGTGCCAGTGCTAGACAGGGCTCCTACGAGCAGTACTTC. Protein: CASARQGSYEQYF.

This clonotype was seen many times. This chain connects TRBV7-2 to TRBJ2-1; D may be TRBD1 (7 bases). The germline V gene has CDR1 SGHTA and CDR2 FQGNSA. This CDR3 spans 16 amino acids. Trimming took 1 base from V and 8 from J, leaving 18 bases between them. This CDR3 is CASSLGTTGRSDEQFF. The DNA for the CDR3 is TGTGCCAGCAGCTTAGGAACGACAGGGAGGAGCGATGAGCAGTTCTTC.

This clonotype was seen more than once but under ten times. CDR3 nucleotides: TGTGCCACCTCACCCTTGGAAGATACGCAGTATTTT. Its protein product is CATSPLEDTQYF. The gene calls are TRBV24-1 and TRBJ2-3; D gene uncertain. Trimming removed 9 bases at V and 5 bases at J, with 11 bases between. CDR1 is KGHDR and CDR2 is SFDVKD in the germline V gene. The CDR3 extends over 12 amino acids.

This clonotype was seen a handful of times. A much more abundant neighbour one base away suggests this may be a read error. The rearrangement joins TRBV9 to TRBJ2-5; no clear D. With 0 bases removed from V and 3 bases from J, the gap between germline ends came to 0 bases. In germline, CDR1 is SGDLS, CDR2 YYNGEE. The CDR3 covers 11 residues. The CDR3 region has the DNA TGTGCCAGCAGCGTAGAAGAGACCCAGTACTTC. Translated: CASSVEETQYF.

The chain employs TRBV6-2 or TRBV6-3 and TRBJ2-4; the D gene is possibly TRBD1 (5 bases). The CDR3 contains 14 residues. Germline V gives CDR1 MNHEY, CDR2 SVGEGT. V gave up 5 bases and J gave up 0 bases, with 8 bases separating them. CDR3 sequence reads: CASSPGIAKNIQYF. In DNA, the CDR3 is TGTGCCAGCAGTCCAGGGATAGCCAAAAACATTCAGTACTTC.

This clonotype was seen many times. The rearrangement joins TRBV9 to TRBJ1-6; 8 bases agree with TRBD1. With V trimmed by 3 bases and J by 11 bases, 7 bases remained unmatched. CDR3 length equals 14 residues. Germline V gene data show CDR1 as SGDLS and CDR2 as YYNGEE. In DNA, the CDR3 is TGTGCCAGCAGCGGCGGACAGGGCCTGCCACCCCTCCACTTT. Translation gives CASSGGQGLPPLHF.

This clonotype was seen at least ten times. This sequence joins TRBV24-1 and TRBJ2-2; 9 positions agree with TRBD1. The CDR3 has 17 amino acids. Germline values: CDR1 KGHDR, CDR2 SFDVKD. The V gene end was trimmed by 7 bases and the J gene end by 4 bases; junction bases not matched to a gene: 12. The CDR3 coding sequence is TGTGCCACCAGCAGCCGGGACAGGGTTGTGGGCACCGGGGAGCTGTTTTTT. It codes for CATSSRDRVVGTGELFF.

This clonotype occurred a few times. The chain employs TRBV20-1 and TRBJ1-1, with 8 bases matching TRBD1. The CDR3 sequence is 16 residues long. Germline V gives CDR1 DFQATT, CDR2 SNEGSKA (reference sequence). Trimming removed 6 bases from V and 3 bases from J; junction bases left unmatched: 15. CDR3 DNA sequence: TGCAGTGCAGACGGAGGTCCAGGGGGCGCTGACACTGAAGCTTTCTTT. Protein sequence: CSADGGPGGADTEAFF.

This clonotype was observed a few times. The CDR3 bases are TGTGCCAGCAGTGTACCGGGACTAGCCACAGATACGCAGTATTTT. Its translation: CASSVPGLATDTQYF. The gene calls are TRBV25-1 and TRBJ2-3; 9 bases are shared with TRBD2. CDR3 length: 15 residues. The V and J ends lost 4 bases and 2 bases, in that order; junction bases with no gene match: 4. The V gene's germline CDR1 is MGHDK and CDR2 SYGVNS. Full variable domain (outside the CDR3, taken from reference TRBV25-1 and TRBJ2-3): EADIYQTPRYLVIGTGKKITLECSQTMGHDKMYWYQQDPGMELHLIHYSYGVNSTEKGDLSSESTVSRIRTEHFPLTLESARPSHTSQYLCASSVPGLATDTQYFGPGTRLTVL.

This clonotype turned up a few times. The chain combines TRBV5-1 with TRBJ2-2; D possibly corresponds to TRBD2 (6 bases). The CDR3 sequence is 15 residues long. Germline V gene data show CDR1 as SGHRS and CDR2 as YFSETQ. V was clipped by 2 bases and J by 3 bases, with 11 bases between them. CDR3 loop: CASSFLGGDTGELFF. CDR3 DNA sequence: TGCGCCAGCAGCTTTCTGGGGGGAGACACCGGGGAGCTGTTTTTT.

The rearrangement links TRBV4-1 to TRBJ2-1; D may be TRBD1 or TRBD2 (5 bases each). The CDR3 totals 17 residues. Germline lookup yields CDR1 MGHRA and CDR2 YSYEKL. V dropped 0 bases and J dropped 1 base, with 13 bases sitting between them. CDR3 coding DNA: TGCGCCAGCAGCCAAGATCGAGGGGCTGGATCCTACAATGAGCAGTTCTTC. This translates into CASSQDRGAGSYNEQFF.

A single count supports this clonotype. The chain uses TRBV13 and TRBJ2-3; TRBD1 aligns across 7 bases. Trimming removed 5 bases from V and 1 base from J; junction bases left unmatched: 12. CDR3 length: 17 residues. The germline V gene encodes CDR1 PRHDT and CDR2 FYEKMQ (reference sequence). The CDR3 sequence is CASSHPLRQGGTDTQYF. The CDR3 DNA is TGTGCCAGCAGCCACCCCCTCCGACAGGGAGGCACAGATACGCAGTATTTT.

This clonotype has at least ten counts. The chain has TRBV29-1 and TRBJ2-3, with 8 bases aligning to TRBD1. Germline CDR1 and CDR2: SQVTM and ANQGSEA. This CDR3 is built from 14 residues. Losses at the gene ends were 5 bases for V and 4 bases for J; bases not matched to a gene: 8. CDR3 loop: CSVTGGGAADTQYF. The CDR3 DNA is TGCAGCGTTACAGGGGGTGGTGCGGCAGATACGCAGTATTTT.

This clonotype was seen at least ten times. This sequence joins TRBV7-2 and TRBJ2-4; D is uncertain. V was cut by 4 bases and J by 0 bases, with 4 bases left in between. Germline CDR1 is SGHTA and CDR2 is FQGNSA. There are 13 residues in the CDR3. CDR3 protein: CASSSPAKNIQYF. The CDR3 DNA sequence: TGTGCCAGCAGCTCCCCAGCCAAAAACATTCAGTACTTC.